This is a list of T cell receptor beta chains from one sample in a study of identical twins. TCRdb analysed the 5' RACE reads with MiXCR anew, one entry per CDR3 protein. Seen here are about 190,000 distinct CDR3 sequences, about a sixth observed once, and the top ten hold 40% to 45%. These records were also assigned to another study, of T cells expressing NK-cell markers.

Sequencing used CD8+ T cells sorted from blood. Receptors originate from a woman aged 18-30 years in good health. Both conserved end residues are part of each CDR3. Fields, in order: V gene, J gene, clone size, D gene, CDR3 DNA, CDR3 protein. D genes are given only for firm matches. Size values are once, few and many counts, or a class for expanded clones, and some rows have none.

v_gene: TRBV29-1; j_gene: TRBJ2-7; abundance: -; d_gene: TRBD1; CDR3nt: TGCAGCGCCAGCGACAGGGCCGAGCAGTACTTC; CDR3aa: CSASDRAEQYF
v_gene: TRBV27; j_gene: TRBJ2-5; abundance: few; d_gene: TRBD2; CDR3nt: TGTGCCAGCAGTTTAGCGGGAGGACTCCAAGAGACCCAGTACTTC; CDR3aa: CASSLAGGLQETQYF
v_gene: TRBV29-1; j_gene: TRBJ2-7; abundance: -; d_gene: -; CDR3nt: TGCAGCGTTGCAGGGTCCCCCCGTACAGGGTCAACAGGTGTGCAGTACTTC; CDR3aa: CSVAGSPRTGSTGVQYF
v_gene: TRBV7-9; j_gene: TRBJ2-7; abundance: many; d_gene: TRBD1; CDR3nt: TGTGCCAGCAGCCCGACAGGGCTTTTCGCCTACGAGCAGTACTTC; CDR3aa: CASSPTGLFAYEQYF
v_gene: TRBV6-2/TRBV6-3; j_gene: TRBJ2-3; abundance: few; d_gene: -; CDR3nt: TGTGCCAGCAGCCCCGGGGACGGACGCACAGATACGCAGTATTTT; CDR3aa: CASSPGDGRTDTQYF
v_gene: TRBV13; j_gene: TRBJ2-7; abundance: few; d_gene: -; CDR3nt: TGTGCCAGCAGCTTGGGGGCGAGAATGGGGGTCGAGCAGTACTTC; CDR3aa: CASSLGARMGVEQYF
v_gene: TRBV3-1; j_gene: TRBJ2-7; abundance: -; d_gene: TRBD2; CDR3nt: TGTGCCAGCAACCAAGTGGGGACTAGCTACGAGCAGTACTTC; CDR3aa: CASNQVGTSYEQYF
v_gene: TRBV12-3/TRBV12-4; j_gene: TRBJ2-1; abundance: -; d_gene: -; CDR3nt: TGTGCCAGCAGCTACGCCACTGAGCAGTTCTTC; CDR3aa: CASSYATEQFF
v_gene: TRBV6-1; j_gene: TRBJ1-1; abundance: few; d_gene: -; CDR3nt: TGTGCCAGCGGGACACCGGGTTGGGGCACTGAAGCTTTCTTT; CDR3aa: CASGTPGWGTEAFF
v_gene: TRBV18; j_gene: TRBJ2-7; abundance: -; d_gene: -; CDR3nt: TGTGCCAGCTCAGAAGCAGGGTTGGGGCAGTACTTC; CDR3aa: CASSEAGLGQYF
v_gene: TRBV5-1; j_gene: TRBJ1-1; abundance: many; d_gene: -; CDR3nt: TGCGCCAGCAGCTTGAGCGGCACTGAAGCTTTCTTT; CDR3aa: CASSLSGTEAFF
v_gene: TRBV11-2; j_gene: TRBJ2-3; abundance: -; d_gene: TRBD2; CDR3nt: TGTGCCAGCAGCTTAGTAGCGGGATCCCGCACAGATACGCAGTATTTT; CDR3aa: CASSLVAGSRTDTQYF
v_gene: TRBV7-3; j_gene: TRBJ2-1; abundance: few; d_gene: TRBD2; CDR3nt: TGTGCCAGTTCTCTAGCGGTCTACAATGAGCAGTTCTTC; CDR3aa: CASSLAVYNEQFF
v_gene: TRBV12-3/TRBV12-4; j_gene: TRBJ1-1; abundance: few; d_gene: -; CDR3nt: TGTGCCAGCAGTGTTGGCGCTGAAGCTTTCTTT; CDR3aa: CASSVGAEAFF
v_gene: TRBV28; j_gene: TRBJ2-3; abundance: -; d_gene: -; CDR3nt: TGTGCCAGCAGTGTGACGCTTTCTGGCACAGATACGCAGTATTTT; CDR3aa: CASSVTLSGTDTQYF
v_gene: TRBV4-3; j_gene: TRBJ2-2; abundance: few; d_gene: -; CDR3nt: TGCGCCAGCAGCCATGGGTTCCTCACCGGGGAGCTGTTTTTT; CDR3aa: CASSHGFLTGELFF
v_gene: TRBV6-4; j_gene: TRBJ2-1; abundance: -; d_gene: -; CDR3nt: TGTGCCAGCAGTGAGTGGCTAGCTACCCCGAATGAGCAGTTCTTC; CDR3aa: CASSEWLATPNEQFF
v_gene: TRBV9; j_gene: TRBJ2-4; abundance: -; d_gene: TRBD2; CDR3nt: TGTGCCAGCAGCGCTTGGAAAGCGGGAGACCCCTTAGCCAAAAACATTCAGTACTTC; CDR3aa: CASSAWKAGDPLAKNIQYF
v_gene: TRBV5-6; j_gene: TRBJ2-7; abundance: many; d_gene: TRBD1; CDR3nt: TGTGCCAGCAGCTTTGGACAGGGGAACGAGCAGTACTTC; CDR3aa: CASSFGQGNEQYF
v_gene: TRBV20-1; j_gene: TRBJ2-1; abundance: few; d_gene: TRBD1; CDR3nt: TGCAGTGCTAGAGATGACAGGGGGAGAGAGCAGTTCTTC; CDR3aa: CSARDDRGREQFF
v_gene: TRBV19; j_gene: TRBJ2-3; abundance: few; d_gene: -; CDR3nt: TGTGCCAGTAGTATTGGAGGGTTTACAGATACGCAGTATTTT; CDR3aa: CASSIGGFTDTQYF
v_gene: TRBV7-8; j_gene: TRBJ2-5; abundance: -; d_gene: -; CDR3nt: TGTGCCAGCAGCCTACCGGAGGGTCTAGTGACCCAGTACTTC; CDR3aa: CASSLPEGLVTQYF
v_gene: TRBV6-5; j_gene: TRBJ1-1; abundance: -; d_gene: -; CDR3nt: TGTGCCAGCAGTTACCCCCGGGTAGGGATGAACACTGAAGCTTTCTTT; CDR3aa: CASSYPRVGMNTEAFF
v_gene: TRBV6-5; j_gene: TRBJ2-7; abundance: few; d_gene: TRBD2; CDR3nt: TGTGCCAGCAGTTACCCCTCGACTAGCGGGAGTGAAGAGCAGTACTTC; CDR3aa: CASSYPSTSGSEEQYF
v_gene: TRBV12-3/TRBV12-4; j_gene: TRBJ2-5; abundance: many; d_gene: TRBD2; CDR3nt: TGTGCCAGCAGGGGACTAGCGGGAGACCAAGAGACCCAGTACTTC; CDR3aa: CASRGLAGDQETQYF
v_gene: TRBV4-3; j_gene: TRBJ2-1; abundance: -; d_gene: -; CDR3nt: TGCGCCAGCAGCCAAGAAGGGAGCAATGAGCAGTTCTTC; CDR3aa: CASSQEGSNEQFF
v_gene: TRBV30; j_gene: TRBJ2-6; abundance: once; d_gene: -; CDR3nt: TGTGCCTGGACTGACGGGTACTCTGGGGCCAACGTCCTGACTTTC; CDR3aa: CAWTDGYSGANVLTF
v_gene: TRBV30; j_gene: TRBJ2-7; abundance: -; d_gene: -; CDR3nt: TGTGCCTGGTCTATACTGACACTACCCACCTACGAGCAGTACTTC; CDR3aa: CAWSILTLPTYEQYF
v_gene: TRBV6-4; j_gene: TRBJ2-6; abundance: -; d_gene: TRBD2; CDR3nt: TGTGCCAGCAGCCTTAGGGCTAGCGGGAACGCGGCTGGGGCCAACGTCCTGACTTTC; CDR3aa: CASSLRASGNAAGANVLTF
v_gene: TRBV27; j_gene: TRBJ2-3; abundance: few; d_gene: -; CDR3nt: TGTGCCAGCAGTTTCTACAGGGAAGATACGCAGTATTTT; CDR3aa: CASSFYREDTQYF
v_gene: TRBV10-2; j_gene: TRBJ1-1; abundance: many; d_gene: -; CDR3nt: TGCGCCAGCATGACGCTTGGTGAAGCTTTCTTT; CDR3aa: CASMTLGEAFF
v_gene: TRBV6-5; j_gene: TRBJ2-3; abundance: few; d_gene: TRBD1; CDR3nt: TGTGCCAGCAGTTACGGGACAGGGCCAGATACGCAGTATTTT; CDR3aa: CASSYGTGPDTQYF
v_gene: TRBV18; j_gene: TRBJ2-3; abundance: -; d_gene: -; CDR3nt: TGTGCCAGCTCACCGAACTTGGGGGATACCAGCACAGATACGCAGTATTTT; CDR3aa: CASSPNLGDTSTDTQYF
v_gene: TRBV24-1; j_gene: TRBJ2-1; abundance: -; d_gene: -; CDR3nt: TGTGCCACCAGTGTTTCCGACCGGAATGAGCAGTTCTTC; CDR3aa: CATSVSDRNEQFF
v_gene: TRBV10-2; j_gene: TRBJ2-5; abundance: -; d_gene: -; CDR3nt: TGCGCCAGCAGTGAAGGCGGCTTGGAGACCCAGTACTTC; CDR3aa: CASSEGGLETQYF
v_gene: TRBV4-2; j_gene: TRBJ2-5; abundance: few; d_gene: -; CDR3nt: TGTGCCAGCAGCCGGCGCGGGACCCAGTACTTC; CDR3aa: CASSRRGTQYF
v_gene: TRBV9; j_gene: TRBJ2-3; abundance: -; d_gene: -; CDR3nt: TGTGCCAGCAGCGTAGACGGGACCACAGATACGCAGTATTTT; CDR3aa: CASSVDGTTDTQYF
v_gene: TRBV12-3/TRBV12-4; j_gene: TRBJ2-3; abundance: -; d_gene: -; CDR3nt: TGTGCCAGTAAACTCGGGGGGCCAGATACGCAGTATTTT; CDR3aa: CASKLGGPDTQYF
v_gene: TRBV20-1; j_gene: TRBJ2-7; abundance: few; d_gene: -; CDR3nt: TGCAGTGCTAGAGTGCAGGGCGGGCTAGCCTACGAGCAGTACTTC; CDR3aa: CSARVQGGLAYEQYF
v_gene: TRBV6-5; j_gene: TRBJ2-2; abundance: few; d_gene: -; CDR3nt: TGTGCCAGCAGTTACCGACAGAAAACCGGGGAGCTGTTTTTT; CDR3aa: CASSYRQKTGELFF
v_gene: TRBV7-6; j_gene: TRBJ2-2; abundance: -; d_gene: TRBD2; CDR3nt: TGTGCCAGCAGCGACGAGTTGAGCGGGGATCCCGGGGAGCTGTTTTTT; CDR3aa: CASSDELSGDPGELFF
v_gene: TRBV6-2/TRBV6-3; j_gene: TRBJ1-1; abundance: few; d_gene: TRBD1; CDR3nt: TGTGCCAGCTCGTTCTTTGGAAGGGGGCGCGGCACTGAAGCTTTCTTT; CDR3aa: CASSFFGRGRGTEAFF
v_gene: TRBV5-1; j_gene: TRBJ2-3; abundance: -; d_gene: -; CDR3nt: TGCGCCAGCAGCCCACAGGAGGAGGGGTACCAACGCACAGATACGCAGTATTTT; CDR3aa: CASSPQEEGYQRTDTQYF
v_gene: TRBV29-1; j_gene: TRBJ2-5; abundance: -; d_gene: -; CDR3nt: TGCAGCGTTGAAGGTGGCCAGAGGGAGACCCAGTACTTC; CDR3aa: CSVEGGQRETQYF
v_gene: TRBV4-3; j_gene: TRBJ2-2; abundance: -; d_gene: -; CDR3nt: TGCGCCAGCAGCCAAGACCCCCCGGGTGCCGGGGAGCTGTTTTTT; CDR3aa: CASSQDPPGAGELFF
v_gene: TRBV20-1; j_gene: TRBJ2-5; abundance: many; d_gene: TRBD1; CDR3nt: TGCAGTGCTAGAGATCCAGGGGAAAACCCGGGACAGCAAGAGACCCAGTACTTC; CDR3aa: CSARDPGENPGQQETQYF
v_gene: TRBV9; j_gene: TRBJ2-3; abundance: -; d_gene: -; CDR3nt: TGTGCCAGCAGCCGCCCCCTAGGGGGAGGCACAGATACGCAGTATTTT; CDR3aa: CASSRPLGGGTDTQYF
v_gene: TRBV9; j_gene: TRBJ2-1; abundance: few; d_gene: TRBD2; CDR3nt: TGTGCCAGCAGCGTAGGGCTAGCGGGGAGCAATGAGCAGTTCTTC; CDR3aa: CASSVGLAGSNEQFF
v_gene: TRBV29-1; j_gene: TRBJ2-5; abundance: -; d_gene: -; CDR3nt: TGCAGCGCGGGGGACGAGACCCAGTACTTC; CDR3aa: CSAGDETQYF
v_gene: TRBV6-5; j_gene: TRBJ1-5; abundance: few; d_gene: -; CDR3nt: TGTGCCAGCAGTTACTCGTCCGGGGACAATCAGCCCCAGCATTTT; CDR3aa: CASSYSSGDNQPQHF
v_gene: TRBV27; j_gene: TRBJ2-3; abundance: -; d_gene: TRBD2; CDR3nt: TGTGCCAGCAGTAACATTAGACTAGCGGGGGAGGATACGCAGTATTTT; CDR3aa: CASSNIRLAGEDTQYF
v_gene: TRBV12-3/TRBV12-4; j_gene: TRBJ2-5; abundance: few; d_gene: TRBD2; CDR3nt: TGTGCCAGCAGCATAGCGGGAGTAGAGACCCAGTACTTC; CDR3aa: CASSIAGVETQYF
v_gene: TRBV27; j_gene: TRBJ2-3; abundance: -; d_gene: -; CDR3nt: TGTGCCAGCAGTTTTGTGGGAGCGGGCACAGATACGCAGTATTTT; CDR3aa: CASSFVGAGTDTQYF
v_gene: TRBV20-1; j_gene: TRBJ2-7; abundance: -; d_gene: -; CDR3nt: TGCAGTGCTAGAGATTATAGGGACCACGAGCAGTACTTC; CDR3aa: CSARDYRDHEQYF
v_gene: TRBV7-9; j_gene: TRBJ2-1; abundance: -; d_gene: -; CDR3nt: TGTGCCAGCAGCTCAATAAACAATGAGCAGTTCTTC; CDR3aa: CASSSINNEQFF